The source of this T cell receptor (beta chain) is a study of blood T cell repertoires in COVID-19. Study-wide background: Samples taken during acute and convalescent COVID-19 were collected in the United States, Italy and Spain. Nucleic acid was either cDNA or gDNA, and it came from T cells, B-cell-depleted T cells, or PBMCs.

In the original processing: It was from reference gene primer amplification that nucleated cell counts were estimated. Sequenced by immunoSEQ multiplex PCR; TCRdb stores in-frame clones only, minus some. Clone size and V and J calls were adopted from that table, with D and trimming inferred from the DNA. The data show 35,000 to 40,000 clones, approximately 74% seen once. The sequence was collected from a man between 65 and 79 years old with COVID-19, enrolled during active disease. Input material: peripheral blood.

The CDR3, as DNA: TGTGCCAGCAGCAAGGGGCAGGACTCTGGAAACACCATATATTTT. Residues: CASSKGQDSGNTIYF. V and J are TRBV21-1 and TRBJ1-3; the table's D call, TRBD1, has no DNA check behind it. TRBV21-1 is recorded as a pseudogene. The length of the CDR3 is 15 residues.